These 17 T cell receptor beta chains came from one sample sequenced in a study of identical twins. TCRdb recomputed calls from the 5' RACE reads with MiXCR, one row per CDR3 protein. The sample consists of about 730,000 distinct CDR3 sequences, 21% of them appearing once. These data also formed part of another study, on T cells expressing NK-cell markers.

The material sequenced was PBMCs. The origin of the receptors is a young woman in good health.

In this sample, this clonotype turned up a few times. CDR3 amino acids: CASSGSGTVYTGELFF. The CDR3 nucleotides read TGCGCCAGCAGCGGATCCGGGACAGTCTACACCGGGGAGCTGTTTTTT. The chain links TRBV5-1 to TRBJ2-2; the match to TRBD1 covers 7 bases. The CDR3 is 16 amino acids. Germline CDR1 SGHRS, CDR2 YFSETQ. Trimming cost V 4 bases and J 3 bases; bases outside gene matches: 9.

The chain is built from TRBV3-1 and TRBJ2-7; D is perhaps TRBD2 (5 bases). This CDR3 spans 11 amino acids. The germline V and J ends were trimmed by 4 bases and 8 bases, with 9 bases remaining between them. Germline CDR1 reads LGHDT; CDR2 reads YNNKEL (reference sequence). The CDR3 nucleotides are TGTGCCAGCAGCCTGAGGGCGCAGCAGTACTTC. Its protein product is CASSLRAQQYF.

The CDR3 loop is CASSVGGTSNTEAFF. The CDR3 DNA reads TGTGCCAGCAGCGTAGGAGGGACATCGAACACTGAAGCTTTCTTT. The chain couples TRBV9 to TRBJ1-1, with D perhaps matching TRBD1 (6 bases). The CDR3 covers 15 residues. V shed 0 bases and J shed 1 base, with 10 bases lying between them. Per the germline V gene, CDR1 is SGDLS and CDR2 is YYNGEE. The full variable domain, its missing parts supplied by reference TRBV9 and TRBJ1-1, is DSGVTQTPKHLITATGQRVTLRCSPRSGDLSVYWYQQSLDQGLQFLIQYYNGEERAKGNILERFSAQQFPDLHSELNLSSLELGDSALYFCASSVGGTSNTEAFFGQGTRLTVV.

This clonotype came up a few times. The CDR3 nucleotides read TGTGCCAGCAGTTTGGGGGCAGCAGCTTTCTTT. It yields the protein CASSLGAAAFF. The V call is TRBV12-3 or TRBV12-4, the J call TRBJ1-1, with D possibly being TRBD1 (6 bases). The V end lost 3 bases, the J end lost 10 bases, and 9 bases lay between the germline ends. CDR3 size: 11 residues.

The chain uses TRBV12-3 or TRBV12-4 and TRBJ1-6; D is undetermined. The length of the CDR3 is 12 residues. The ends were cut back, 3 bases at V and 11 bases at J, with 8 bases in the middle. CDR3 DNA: TGTGCCAGCAGTTTTGGGAGGCCACCCCTCCACTTT. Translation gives CASSFGRPPLHF.

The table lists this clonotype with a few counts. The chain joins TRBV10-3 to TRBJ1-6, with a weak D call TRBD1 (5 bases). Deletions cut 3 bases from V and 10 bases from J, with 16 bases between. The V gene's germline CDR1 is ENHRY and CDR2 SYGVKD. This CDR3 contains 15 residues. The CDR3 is CAISEGQGTDSPLHF. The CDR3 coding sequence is TGTGCCATCAGTGAAGGGCAGGGAACGGACTCACCCCTCCACTTT.

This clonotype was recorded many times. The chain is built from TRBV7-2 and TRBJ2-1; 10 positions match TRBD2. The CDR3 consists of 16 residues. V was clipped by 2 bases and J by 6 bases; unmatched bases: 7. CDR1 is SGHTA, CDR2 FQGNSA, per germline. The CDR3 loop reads CASSLFPSGRGNEQFF. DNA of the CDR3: TGTGCCAGCAGCTTATTCCCTAGCGGGAGAGGCAATGAGCAGTTCTTC.

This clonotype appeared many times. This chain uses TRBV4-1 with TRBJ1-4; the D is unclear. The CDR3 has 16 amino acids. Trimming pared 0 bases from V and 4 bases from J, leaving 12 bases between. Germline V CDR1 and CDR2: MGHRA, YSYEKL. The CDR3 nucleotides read TGCGCCAGCAGCCAAGATAGATCGGGGAATAATGAAAAACTGTTTTTT. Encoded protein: CASSQDRSGNNEKLFF.

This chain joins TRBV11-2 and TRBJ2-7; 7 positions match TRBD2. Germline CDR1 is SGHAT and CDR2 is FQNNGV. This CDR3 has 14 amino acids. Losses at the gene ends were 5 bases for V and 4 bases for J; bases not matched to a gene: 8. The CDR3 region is CASSASPSGYEQYF. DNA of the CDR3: TGTGCCAGCAGCGCCAGTCCTAGCGGTTACGAGCAGTACTTC.

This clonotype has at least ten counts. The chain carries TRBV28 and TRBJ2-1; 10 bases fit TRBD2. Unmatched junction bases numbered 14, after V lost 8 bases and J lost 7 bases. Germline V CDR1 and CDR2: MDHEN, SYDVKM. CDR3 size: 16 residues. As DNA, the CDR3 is TGTGCCAGCGAGAACGCCAAGCGGGAGGGCCGAAATGAGCAGTTCTTC. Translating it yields CASENAKREGRNEQFF.

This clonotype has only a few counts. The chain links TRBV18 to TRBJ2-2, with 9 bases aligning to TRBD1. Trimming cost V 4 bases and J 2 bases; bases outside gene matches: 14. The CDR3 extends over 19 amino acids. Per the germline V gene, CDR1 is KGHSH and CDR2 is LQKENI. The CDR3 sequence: CASSHMNAGTGSNTGELFF. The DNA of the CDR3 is TGTGCCAGCTCACACATGAATGCCGGGACAGGGTCCAACACCGGGGAGCTGTTTTTT.

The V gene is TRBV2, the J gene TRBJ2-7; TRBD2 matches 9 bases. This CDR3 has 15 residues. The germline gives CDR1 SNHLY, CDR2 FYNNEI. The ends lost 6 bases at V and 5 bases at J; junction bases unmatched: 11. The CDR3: CASRYGSGSMNEQYF. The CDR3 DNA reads TGTGCCAGCAGGTACGGTAGCGGGAGCATGAACGAGCAGTACTTC.

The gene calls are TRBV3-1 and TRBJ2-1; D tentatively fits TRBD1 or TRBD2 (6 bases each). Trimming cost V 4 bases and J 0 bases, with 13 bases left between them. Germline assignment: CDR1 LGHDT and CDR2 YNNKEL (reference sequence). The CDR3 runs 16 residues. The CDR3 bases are TGTGCCAGCAGCCCGACCTCGGGGGCCTCCTACAATGAGCAGTTCTTC. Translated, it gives CASSPTSGASYNEQFF.

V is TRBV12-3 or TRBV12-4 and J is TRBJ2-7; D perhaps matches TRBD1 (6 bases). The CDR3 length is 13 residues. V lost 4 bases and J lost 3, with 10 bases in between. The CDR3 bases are TGTGCCAGCAGTTCCGGGACACACTACGAGCAGTACTTC. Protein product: CASSSGTHYEQYF.

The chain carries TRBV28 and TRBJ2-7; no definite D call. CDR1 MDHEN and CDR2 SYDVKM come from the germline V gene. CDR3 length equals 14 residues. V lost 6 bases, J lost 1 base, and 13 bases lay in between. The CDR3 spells CASSGLVRSYEQYF. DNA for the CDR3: TGTGCCAGCAGCGGGTTGGTGCGATCCTACGAGCAGTACTTC.

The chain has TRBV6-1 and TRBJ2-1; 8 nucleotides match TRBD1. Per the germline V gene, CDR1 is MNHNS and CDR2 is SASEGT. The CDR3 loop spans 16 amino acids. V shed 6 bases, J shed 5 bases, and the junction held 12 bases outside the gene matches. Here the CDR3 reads CASRPTTGALNNEQFF. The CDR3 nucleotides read TGTGCCAGCAGACCGACGACAGGGGCCCTCAACAATGAGCAGTTCTTC.

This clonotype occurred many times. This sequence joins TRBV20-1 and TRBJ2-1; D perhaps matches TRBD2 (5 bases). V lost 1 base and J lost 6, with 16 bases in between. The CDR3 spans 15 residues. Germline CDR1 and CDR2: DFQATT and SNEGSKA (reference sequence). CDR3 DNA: TGCAGTGCTAGAGTAGGAGGTCTAGTCATCAATGAGCAGTTCTTC. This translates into CSARVGGLVINEQFF.